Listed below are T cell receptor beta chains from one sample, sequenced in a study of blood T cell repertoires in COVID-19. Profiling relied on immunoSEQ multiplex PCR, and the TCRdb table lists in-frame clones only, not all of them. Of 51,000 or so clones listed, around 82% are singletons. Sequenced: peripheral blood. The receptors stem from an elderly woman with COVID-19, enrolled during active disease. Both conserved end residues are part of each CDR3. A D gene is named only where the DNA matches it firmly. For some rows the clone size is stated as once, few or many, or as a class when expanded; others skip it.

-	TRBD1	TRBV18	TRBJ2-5	CASSPDRETQYF	TGTGCCAGCTCACCGGACAGGGAGACCCAGTACTTC
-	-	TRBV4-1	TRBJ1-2	CASSPIGGEQGYTF	TGCGCCAGCAGCCCCATTGGAGGGGAGCAGGGCTACACCTTC
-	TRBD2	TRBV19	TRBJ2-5	CASSSSGITKETQYF	TGTGCCAGTAGCTCTAGCGGGATCACGAAAGAGACCCAGTACTTC
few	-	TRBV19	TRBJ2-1	CASSIKRSSYNEQFF	TGTGCCAGTAGTATCAAGCGGAGCTCCTACAATGAGCAGTTCTTC
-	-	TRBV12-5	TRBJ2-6	CASGLVGAGVLAGANVLTF	TGTGCTAGTGGTTTGGTCGGGGCAGGGGTTTTGGCTGGGGCCAACGTCCTGACTTTC
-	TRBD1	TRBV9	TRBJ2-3	CASSVPGQGAFDTQYF	TGTGCCAGCAGCGTACCCGGACAGGGGGCCTTTGATACGCAGTATTTT
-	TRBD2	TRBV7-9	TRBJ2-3	CASSLVGLAGSSTDTQYF	TGTGCCAGCAGCTTAGTAGGGCTAGCGGGCTCAAGCACAGATACGCAGTATTTT
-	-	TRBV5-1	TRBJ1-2	CASSWGTSLNYGYTF	TGCGCCAGCAGCTGGGGGACAAGCCTTAACTATGGCTACACCTTC
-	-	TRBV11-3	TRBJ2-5	CASSLNYQETQYF	TGTGCCAGCAGCTTAAACTACCAAGAGACCCAGTACTTC
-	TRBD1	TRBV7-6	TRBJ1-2	CASSPSLGQGKVGYTF	TGTGCCAGCAGCCCAAGTTTAGGACAGGGGAAAGTTGGCTACACCTTC
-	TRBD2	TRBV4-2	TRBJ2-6	CASSAGRVSGANVLTF	TGTGCCAGCAGCGCGGGGAGGGTCTCTGGGGCCAACGTCCTGACTTTC
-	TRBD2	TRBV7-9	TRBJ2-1	CASSLGTSGYNEQFF	TGTGCCAGCAGCTTAGGGACTAGCGGATACAATGAGCAGTTCTTC
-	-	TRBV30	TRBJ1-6	CAQRTNNSPLHF	TGTGCCCAAAGGACAAATAATTCACCCCTCCACTTT
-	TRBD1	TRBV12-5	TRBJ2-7	CASGLQGFTYEQYF	TGTGCTAGTGGCTTACAGGGGTTTACCTACGAGCAGTACTTC
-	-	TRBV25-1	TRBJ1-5	CASSPTGSNQPQHF	TGTGCCAGCAGCCCGACAGGTAGCAATCAGCCCCAGCATTTT
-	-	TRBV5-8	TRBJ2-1	CASSSTGNNEQFF	TGTGCCAGCAGCTCTACGGGGAACAATGAGCAGTTCTTC
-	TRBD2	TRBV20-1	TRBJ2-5	CSASTPRQREQTQYF	TGCAGTGCTAGTACCCCGCGGCAGCGGGAACAGACCCAGTACTTC
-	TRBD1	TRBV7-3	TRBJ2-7	CASSLGGTGIHEQYF	TGTGCCAGCAGCTTGGGGGGGACAGGGATCCACGAGCAGTACTTC
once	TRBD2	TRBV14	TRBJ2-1	CASSQASGRLMQFF	TGTGCCAGCAGCCAAGCTAGCGGGAGGCTGATGCAGTTCTTC
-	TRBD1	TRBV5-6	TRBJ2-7	CASSLMTGEVSYEQYF	TGTGCCAGCAGCTTGATGACAGGGGAGGTCTCCTACGAGCAGTACTTC
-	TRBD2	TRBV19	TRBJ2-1	CASSMSGLAGDYNEQFF	TGTGCCAGTAGTATGTCTGGGCTAGCGGGAGACTACAATGAGCAGTTCTTC
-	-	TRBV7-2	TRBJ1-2	CASSATGTLSGYTF	TGTGCCAGCAGCGCCACCGGGACACTCAGCGGCTACACCTTC
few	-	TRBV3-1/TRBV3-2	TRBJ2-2	CASSPPASSGTGELFF	TGTGCCAGCAGTCCTCCGGCGTCCTCGGGCACCGGGGAGCTGTTTTTT
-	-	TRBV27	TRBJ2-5	CASSFLTRRETQYF	TGTGCCAGCAGTTTCTTGACCCGGAGGGAGACCCAGTACTTC
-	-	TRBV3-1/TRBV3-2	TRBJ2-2	CACGRGGELFF	TGTGCCTGCGGCCGCGGCGGGGAGCTGTTTTTT
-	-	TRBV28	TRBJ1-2	CASSQDRAVYGYTF	TGTGCCAGCAGTCAGGACAGAGCAGTGTATGGCTACACCTTC
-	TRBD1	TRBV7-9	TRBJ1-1	CASSSTGVWTEAFF	TGTGCCAGCAGCTCCACAGGGGTGTGGACTGAAGCTTTCTTT
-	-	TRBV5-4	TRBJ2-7	CASSQRTNYEQYF	TGTGCCAGCAGCCAGCGGACGAACTACGAGCAGTACTTC
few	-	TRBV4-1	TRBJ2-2	CASSASSANTGELFF	TGCGCCAGCAGCGCGTCCTCCGCGAACACCGGGGAGCTGTTTTTT
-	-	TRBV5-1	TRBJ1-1	CASSIGQMEAFF	TGCGCCAGCAGCATCGGACAGATGGAAGCTTTCTTT
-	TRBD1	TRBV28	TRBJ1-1	CASSLYRGGLEAFF	TGTGCCAGCAGTTTGTACAGGGGGGGGCTGGAAGCTTTCTTT
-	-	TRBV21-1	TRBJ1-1	CASTPQGDSTEAFF	TGTGCCAGCACCCCACAGGGGGACTCGACTGAAGCTTTCTTT
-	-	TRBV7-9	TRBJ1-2	CASSPTVANGYTF	TGTGCCAGCAGCCCGACAGTGGCGAATGGCTACACCTTC
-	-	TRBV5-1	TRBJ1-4	CASSSDWYAPEKLFF	TGCGCCAGCAGCTCCGACTGGTACGCCCCCGAAAAACTGTTTTTT
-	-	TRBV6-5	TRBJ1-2	CASSLPGLGYTF	TGTGCCAGCAGCCTACCAGGGCTTGGCTACACCTTC
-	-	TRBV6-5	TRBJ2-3	CASSYKGGGTDTQYF	TGTGCCAGCAGTTACAAAGGGGGTGGCACAGATACGCAGTATTTT
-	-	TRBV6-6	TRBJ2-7	CASSSRDTGYEQYF	TGTGCCAGCAGTAGCCGGGACACAGGCTACGAGCAGTACTTC
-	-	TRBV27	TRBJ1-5	CATGREGNQPQHF	TGTGCCACGGGCAGGGAGGGGAATCAGCCCCAGCATTTT
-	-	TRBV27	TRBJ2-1	CASSQFPGLKSNEQFF	TGTGCCAGCAGCCAGTTTCCGGGACTCAAATCCAATGAGCAGTTCTTC
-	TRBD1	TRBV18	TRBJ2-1	CASSPNSGTGQYNEQFF	TGTGCCAGCTCACCAAATTCCGGGACAGGCCAATACAATGAGCAGTTCTTC
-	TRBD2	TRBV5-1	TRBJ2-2	CASSLVLAGNTGELFF	TGCGCCAGCAGCTTGGTACTAGCGGGGAACACCGGGGAGCTGTTTTTT
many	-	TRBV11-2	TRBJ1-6	CASSLGQTNNSPLHF	TGTGCCAGCAGCTTAGGTCAGACAAATAATTCACCCCTCCACTTT
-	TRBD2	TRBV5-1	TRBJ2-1	CASADRGTSGSWWDEQFF	TGCGCCAGCGCTGACAGGGGGACTAGCGGGAGTTGGTGGGATGAGCAGTTCTTC
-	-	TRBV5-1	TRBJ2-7	CASSAAGAGTYEQYF	TGCGCCAGCAGCGCGGCAGGGGCGGGTACCTACGAGCAGTACTTC
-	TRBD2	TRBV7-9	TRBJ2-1	CASSLQLAGGPSYEQFF	TGTGCCAGCAGCCTCCAACTAGCGGGAGGGCCCTCGTATGAGCAGTTCTTC
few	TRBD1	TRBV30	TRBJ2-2	CAWTGTGAGELFF	TGTGCCTGGACGGGGACAGGGGCCGGGGAGCTGTTTTTT
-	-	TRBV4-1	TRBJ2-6	CASTVRSGGANVLTF	TGCGCCAGCACCGTCCGGAGCGGTGGGGCCAACGTCCTGACTTTC
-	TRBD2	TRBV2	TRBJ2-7	CASRKAGGEYYEQYF	TGTGCCAGCAGGAAAGCGGGAGGGGAGTACTACGAGCAGTACTTC
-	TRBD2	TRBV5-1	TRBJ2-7	CASSLEAGLGSYEQYF	TGCGCCAGCAGCTTGGAAGCGGGACTAGGGTCCTACGAGCAGTACTTC
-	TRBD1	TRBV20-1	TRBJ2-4	CSASSGGLSKNIQYF	TGCAGTGCTAGTTCAGGGGGCTTATCCAAAAACATTCAGTACTTC
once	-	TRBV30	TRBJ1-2	CAWSVGRGNGYTF	TGTGCCTGGAGTGTAGGGCGGGGAAATGGCTACACCTTC
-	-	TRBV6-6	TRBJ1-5	CASSYTGNQPQHF	TGTGCCAGCAGTTACACGGGAAATCAGCCCCAGCATTTT
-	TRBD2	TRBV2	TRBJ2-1	CASRTTSGSSYNEQFF	TGTGCCAGCAGGACCACTAGCGGTAGCTCCTACAATGAGCAGTTCTTC
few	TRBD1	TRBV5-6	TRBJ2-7	CASQTGGFGEQYF	TGTGCCAGCCAGACAGGGGGTTTCGGCGAGCAGTACTTC
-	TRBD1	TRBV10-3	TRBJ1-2	CAINESGGQGYGYTF	TGTGCCATCAATGAGTCGGGGGGACAGGGCTATGGCTACACCTTC